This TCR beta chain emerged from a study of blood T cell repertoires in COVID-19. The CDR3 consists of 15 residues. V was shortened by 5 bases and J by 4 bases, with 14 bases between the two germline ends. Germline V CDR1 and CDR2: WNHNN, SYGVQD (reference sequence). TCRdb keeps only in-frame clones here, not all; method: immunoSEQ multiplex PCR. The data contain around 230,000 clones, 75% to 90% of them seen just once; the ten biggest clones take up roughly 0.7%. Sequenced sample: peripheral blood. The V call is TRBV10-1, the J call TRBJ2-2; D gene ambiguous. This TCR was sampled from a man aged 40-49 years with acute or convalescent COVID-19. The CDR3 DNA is TGCGCCAGCAGTCGAACAGAGTCCACCACCGGGGAGCTGTTTTTT. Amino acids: CASSRTESTTGELFF.